Listed here are 25 T cell receptor beta chains from one sample, sequenced in a study of CD8+CD57+ T cells in acquired aplastic anemia. Genomic DNA templated the TCR beta VDJ and CDR3 profiling. TCRdb re-analysed the reads in MiXCR, keeping a single row per CDR3 protein. The table includes roughly 180,000 distinct CDR3 sequences, around 60% detected once. The authors sequenced patients whose flow cytometry had shown CD8+CD57+ cell expansion. Sequenced input: sorted CD4+, CD8+, or CD8+CD57+ T cells (not recorded which) from PBMCs. The receptors derive from a human donor with aplastic anemia.

This clonotype was observed many times. The chain joins TRBV25-1 to TRBJ2-3, with 8 bases fitting TRBD2. Trimming at V came to 6 bases and at J to 0 bases, leaving 5 bases not matched to a gene. The CDR3 has 15 residues. CDR1 MGHDK and CDR2 SYGVNS come from the germline V gene. The CDR3 here is CASRGLETSTDTQYF. The CDR3 DNA sequence: TGTGCCAGCAGGGGACTAGAAACTAGCACAGATACGCAGTATTTT. Complete variable domain (other parts from reference TRBV25-1 and TRBJ2-3): EADIYQTPRYLVIGTGKKITLECSQTMGHDKMYWYQQDPGMELHLIHYSYGVNSTEKGDLSSESTVSRIRTEHFPLTLESARPSHTSQYLCASRGLETSTDTQYFGPGTRLTVL.

About this clonotype itself: A read error may produce the germline difference seen at one junction end. In nucleotides, the CDR3 is TGTGCCAGCAGCGTAGAAGGGGCGGAGGGGGGAGAAAAGCTGTTTTTT. The encoded protein is CASSVEGAEGGEKLFF. J is TRBJ1-4 and V is TRBV9, with D tentatively TRBD1 (6 bases). This CDR3 spans 16 amino acids. CDR1 is SGDLS and CDR2 is YYNGEE in the germline V gene. The variable domain in full, completed from reference TRBV9 and TRBJ1-4, reads DSGVTQTPKHLITATGQRVTLRCSPRSGDLSVYWYQQSLDQGLQFLIQYYNGEERAKGNILERFSAQQFPDLHSELNLSSLELGDSALYFCASSVEGAEGGEKLFFGSGTQLSVL.

The chain recombines TRBV4-1 with TRBJ2-7; 15 bases match TRBD2. Looked up from germline, CDR1 is MGHRA and CDR2 is YSYEKL. Trimming took 4 bases from V and 6 from J; bases not matched to a gene: 7. This CDR3 comprises 16 residues. The CDR3 here is CASSPGLAGGPREQYF. In DNA form, the CDR3 reads TGCGCCAGCAGCCCAGGACTAGCGGGAGGGCCCCGCGAGCAGTACTTC.

Worth noting for this clonotype: Sequence at one end of the junction differs from germline and may be a read error. The rearrangement joins TRBV10-3 to TRBJ1-2; D possibly corresponds to TRBD1 (6 bases). The CDR3 sequence is 14 residues long. Looked up from germline, CDR1 is ENHRY and CDR2 is SYGVKD. The CDR3 bases are TGTGCTCCCACAGGGATAAACTCTAACGATGGCTACACCTTC. Its protein product is CAPTGINSNDGYTF.

With regard to this clonotype: Since no conserved phenylalanine or tryptophan closes the CDR3, a read error is the likely cause. The chain carries TRBV10-3 and TRBJ2-2, with TRBD1 identical over 8 bases. This CDR3 spans 15 amino acids. The V segment lost 6 bases and the J segment 1 base; nucleotides outside the gene matches: 4. Germline CDR1 and CDR2: ENHRY and SYGVKD. CDR3 amino acids: CAIRTGTGNTGELFV. The CDR3 nucleotides read TGTGCCATCAGGACGGGGACAGGGAACACCGGGGAGCTGTTTGTT.

In its sample, this clonotype was seen a few times. The V call is TRBV7-9, the J call TRBJ2-1; 8 nucleotides line up with TRBD2. V lost 4 bases and J lost 4; bases outside the gene matches: 15. CDR1 and CDR2 from the germline V gene are SEHNR and FQNEAQ (reference sequence). The CDR3 is 18 residues long. The CDR3 loop reads CASSSSDFGLALYNEQFF. The CDR3 coding sequence is TGTGCCAGCAGCTCATCCGACTTTGGACTAGCACTTTACAATGAGCAGTTCTTC.

This rearrangement joins TRBV12-3 or TRBV12-4 to TRBJ2-3; D might be TRBD1 or TRBD2, each matching 5 bases. V was shortened by 3 bases and J by 11 bases, with 18 bases between the two germline ends. This CDR3 comprises 14 residues. The CDR3 DNA reads TGTGCCAGCAGTTTGGCCGGGCCAAGGGACGAGCAGTATTTT. Translated: CASSLAGPRDEQYF.

J is TRBJ2-2 and V is TRBV12-5; TRBD2 might be the D (5 bases). The CDR3 is 14 residues long. Germline values: CDR1 LGHNT, CDR2 FRNRAP. The chain's CDR3 is CASGRTPNTGELFF. The CDR3 region has the DNA TGTGCCAGCGGTCGGACCCCGAACACCGGGGAGCTGTTTTTT.

The genes are TRBV15 and TRBJ2-7; 11 nucleotides agree with TRBD2. Per germline, CDR1 LNHNV and CDR2 YYDKDF (reference sequence). The CDR3 length is 15 residues. Trimming cost V 5 bases and J 2 bases; bases outside gene matches: 5. CDR3 amino acids: CATSSGLAGAYEQYF. The CDR3 region has the DNA TGTGCCACCAGCTCAGGACTAGCGGGCGCCTACGAGCAGTACTTC.

This clonotype turned up a few times. The genes are TRBV19 and TRBJ1-1, with D possibly being TRBD1 (6 bases). Per the germline V gene, CDR1 is LNHDA and CDR2 is SQIVND (reference sequence). V lost 7 bases, J lost 0 bases, and 18 bases lay in between. The CDR3 extends over 16 amino acids. The CDR3 spells CASNPGTPLMNTEAFF. CDR3 bases: TGTGCCAGTAATCCCGGGACACCTCTCATGAACACTGAAGCTTTCTTT.

This clonotype was found many times. This chain connects TRBV10-3 to TRBJ1-2; 9 positions match TRBD1. Trimming cost V 4 bases and J 7 bases; bases outside gene matches: 13. Germline values: CDR1 ENHRY, CDR2 SYGVKD. This CDR3 has 16 residues. The CDR3 bases are TGTGCCATCAGTGCGCCGGGACAGGGCCACCTTATTGGCTACACCTTC. This encodes CAISAPGQGHLIGYTF.

The chain combines TRBV7-3 with TRBJ2-2; possible D gene TRBD2, 7 bases. The CDR3 runs to 17 residues. V lost 8 bases to trimming and J lost 3 bases, with 22 bases between them. From germline, CDR1 is SGHTA and CDR2 FQGTGA. The DNA for the CDR3 is TGTGCCAGCGGATTTACAGGGAGTCTAGCGGACACCGGGGAGCTGTTTTTT. This encodes CASGFTGSLADTGELFF.

J is TRBJ2-5 and V is TRBV19; tentative D call: TRBD2 (6 bases). This CDR3 contains 13 residues. The V gene's germline CDR1 is LNHDA and CDR2 SQIVND (reference sequence). V lost 8 bases and J 5 bases, leaving 15 bases between the germline ends. DNA of the CDR3: TGTGCCAGTCGCCGACCCGGAGGGGAGACCCAGTACTTC. Translated: CASRRPGGETQYF.

This clonotype came up many times. The chain combines TRBV2 with TRBJ2-1; TRBD1 matches at 8 bases. The J segment lost 6 bases and the V segment lost 5 bases, leaving 12 bases of the junction unmatched. The germline V gene encodes CDR1 SNHLY and CDR2 FYNNEI. This CDR3 comprises 16 residues. In nucleotides, the CDR3 is TGTGCCAGCAGTTGGACAGGGTACCAAACATTCAATGAGCAGTTCTTC. This encodes CASSWTGYQTFNEQFF.

This clonotype has a count of ten or more. The chain joins TRBV4-1 to TRBJ1-5; D is uncertain. Trimming pared 4 bases from V and 0 bases from J, leaving 10 bases between. CDR3 size: 15 residues. Per germline, CDR1 MGHRA and CDR2 YSYEKL. CDR3 nucleotides: TGCGCCAGCAGCCCTACTTCCGATAGCAATCAGCCCCAGCATTTT. Its translation is CASSPTSDSNQPQHF.

The chain recombines TRBV7-2 with TRBJ2-5; D tentatively reads TRBD1 or TRBD2 (5 bases each). Germline CDR1 reads SGHTA; CDR2 reads FQGNSA. The CDR3 length is 14 residues. The V end was cut by 5 bases, the J end by 7 bases, with 17 bases between. The CDR3 loop is CASSVSRDLATQYF. In DNA, the CDR3 is TGTGCCAGCAGCGTCAGCCGGGACCTCGCGACCCAGTACTTC. The variable domain in full, completed from reference TRBV7-2 and TRBJ2-5, reads GAGVSQSPSNKVTEKGKDVELRCDPISGHTALYWYRQSLGQGLEFLIYFQGNSAPDKSGLPSDRFSAERTGGSVSTLTIQRTQQEDSAVYLCASSVSRDLATQYFGPGTRLLVL.

Ten or more counts support this clonotype. The J gene is TRBJ2-7, the V gene TRBV7-9; 7 nucleotides agree with TRBD1. The trim removed 6 bases at V and 1 base at J, leaving 6 bases unmatched. Germline CDR1 and CDR2: SEHNR and FQNEAQ (reference sequence). The CDR3 is 14 residues long. DNA of the CDR3: TGTGCCAGCAGTCCTGACAGGGATTCCTACGAGCAGTACTTC. Residues: CASSPDRDSYEQYF.

The DNA for the CDR3 is TGTGCCACCAGTGATTTCGCCGACAATGAGCAGTTCTTC. Its protein product is CATSDFADNEQFF. The chain combines TRBV24-1 with TRBJ2-1; D unresolved. Germline V gene lookup returns CDR1 KGHDR and CDR2 SFDVKD. Trimming removed 1 base from V and 5 bases from J, with 5 bases in between. The CDR3 is 13 amino acids.

The rearrangement joins TRBV10-3 to TRBJ1-1, with unresolved D. Germline lookup yields CDR1 ENHRY and CDR2 SYGVKD. V was shortened by 0 bases and J by 0 bases, with 14 bases between the two germline ends. The CDR3 contains 17 residues. CDR3 sequence: CAISESIGMGMNTEAFF. As DNA, the CDR3 is TGTGCCATCAGTGAGTCGATAGGAATGGGTATGAACACTGAAGCTTTCTTT.

The V and J genes are TRBV20-1 and TRBJ2-7; D could derive from TRBD1 or TRBD2 (5 bases each). V was trimmed by 4 bases and J by 6 bases, leaving 19 bases between them. Germline CDR1 reads DFQATT; CDR2 reads SNEGSKA (reference sequence). This CDR3 region has 14 residues. The CDR3 nucleotides read TGCAGTGCTACCCGGGACGGCGGAATCTCCGAGCAGTACTTC. Amino acid sequence: CSATRDGGISEQYF.

This clonotype was observed at least ten times. The rearrangement uses TRBV7-6 and TRBJ2-7, with D perhaps matching TRBD1 (5 bases). V lost 5 bases and J lost 5, with 19 bases in between. This CDR3 comprises 15 residues. Germline V CDR1 and CDR2: SGHVS, FNYEAQ. The DNA of the CDR3 is TGTGCCAGCAGCAGGTACGGGCTCCAAGGGGACGAGCAGTACTTC. Translation: CASSRYGLQGDEQYF.

The chain combines TRBV29-1 with TRBJ2-1; 11 bases are a match to TRBD2. The CDR3 contains 15 residues. V dropped 0 bases and J dropped 7; count of bases not matched to a gene: 5. Germline values: CDR1 SQVTM, CDR2 ANQGSEA. CDR3 residues: CSVEEYSGGANEQFF. CDR3 coding DNA: TGCAGCGTTGAAGAATATAGCGGGGGGGCTAATGAGCAGTTCTTC.

This clonotype was detected a few times. V and J are TRBV5-1 and TRBJ1-3; no clear D. The CDR3 sequence is 14 residues long. The germline V and J ends were trimmed by 0 bases and 3 bases, with 7 bases remaining between them. CDR1 is SGHRS, CDR2 YFSETQ, per germline. The CDR3 loop is CASSLALLGNTIYF. Written as DNA, the CDR3 is TGCGCCAGCAGCTTGGCCCTCCTTGGAAACACCATATATTTT.

This chain connects TRBV20-1 to TRBJ2-3; no clear D. Per germline, CDR1 DFQATT and CDR2 SNEGSKA (reference sequence). Trimming stripped 6 bases from V and 6 bases from J, with 10 bases between. CDR3 length equals 11 residues. The CDR3 coding sequence is TGCAGTGCAACCCTAGGGGATACGCAGTATTTT. As protein: CSATLGDTQYF.

This clonotype was observed once. V usage is TRBV10-3 and J usage is TRBJ1-6; a possible D gene is TRBD1 (5 bases). CDR3 size: 15 residues. Germline V gene lookup returns CDR1 ENHRY and CDR2 SYGVKD. V lost 3 bases to trimming and J lost 8 bases, with 14 bases between them. The CDR3 region has the DNA TGTGCCATCAGTGATGGGACGGGCAAGGATTCACCCCTCCACTTT. Protein: CAISDGTGKDSPLHF.